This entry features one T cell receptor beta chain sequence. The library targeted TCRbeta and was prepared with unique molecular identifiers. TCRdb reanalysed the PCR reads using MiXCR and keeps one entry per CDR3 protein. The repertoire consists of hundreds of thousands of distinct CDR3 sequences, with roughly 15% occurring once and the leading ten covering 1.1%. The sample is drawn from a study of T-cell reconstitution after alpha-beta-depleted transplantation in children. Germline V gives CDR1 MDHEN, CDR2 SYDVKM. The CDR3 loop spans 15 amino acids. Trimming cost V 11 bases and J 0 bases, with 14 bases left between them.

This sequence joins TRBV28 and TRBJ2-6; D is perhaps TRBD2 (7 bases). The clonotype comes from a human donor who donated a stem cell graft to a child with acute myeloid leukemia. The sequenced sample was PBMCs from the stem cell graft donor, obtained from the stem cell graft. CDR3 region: CAVLGGDSGANVLTF. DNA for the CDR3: TGTGCCGTACTAGGGGGGGACTCTGGGGCCAACGTCCTGACTTTC. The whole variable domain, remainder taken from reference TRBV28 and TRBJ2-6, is DVKVTQSSRYLVKRTGEKVFLECVQDMDHENMFWYRQDPGLGLRLIYFSYDVKMKEKGDIPEGYSVSREKKERFSLILESASTNQTSMYLCAVLGGDSGANVLTFGAGSRLTVL.